A single sample is the source of the 29 T cell receptor beta chains below, sequenced in a study of T-cell memory formation after mild COVID-19. One entry per CDR3 protein results from TCRdb running MiXCR on the 5' RACE reads. The table shows approximately 500,000 distinct CDR3 sequences, with around a quarter occurring only once. Material for sequencing was PBMCs or a T cell subset sorted from them (not recorded which). The receptors stem from an adult woman who had mild COVID-19 (a few samples of this study predate the infection). Cell type and time point are not known.

The chain couples TRBV9 to TRBJ2-3; D is perhaps TRBD2 (6 bases). Germline V gene data show CDR1 as SGDLS and CDR2 as YYNGEE. This CDR3 has 14 amino acids. V was clipped by 3 bases and J by 7 bases, with 15 bases between them. The CDR3, as DNA: TGTGCCAGCAGCGACCGGGACTCTATTAATACGCAGTATTTT. Translation gives CASSDRDSINTQYF.

This clonotype was counted a single time. J is TRBJ1-1 and V is TRBV2; the D gene is possibly TRBD1 (5 bases). Germline CDR1 reads SNHLY; CDR2 reads FYNNEI. The CDR3 has 14 residues. V dropped 6 bases and J dropped 4 bases, with 15 bases sitting between them. In DNA, the CDR3 is TGTGCCAGCAGGGGGACGAACACCCCCACTGAAGCTTTCTTT. It codes for CASRGTNTPTEAFF.

V is TRBV29-1 and J is TRBJ2-7; the match to TRBD2 covers 10 bases. J lost 0 bases, V lost 1 base, and 6 bases had no gene match. Germline-derived CDR1 and CDR2 are SQVTM and ANQGSEA. The length of the CDR3 is 16 residues. The chain's CDR3 is CSVEGLAGALSYEQYF. The CDR3 DNA sequence: TGCAGCGTTGAAGGACTAGCGGGCGCCCTCTCCTACGAGCAGTACTTC.

This clonotype was found a few times. V usage is TRBV6-1 and J usage is TRBJ1-5; maybe TRBD1 (6 bases). V was cut by 4 bases and J by 6 bases, with 13 bases left in between. Germline-derived CDR1 and CDR2 are MNHNS and SASEGT. The length of the CDR3 is 14 residues. The CDR3: CASSGDTVLQPQHF. The CDR3 DNA is TGTGCCAGCAGTGGGGACACCGTCCTTCAGCCCCAGCATTTT.

The chain links TRBV12-3 or TRBV12-4 to TRBJ2-7, with TRBD2 identical over 10 bases. Germline trimming cut 5 bases from V and 6 bases from J; bases unmatched to any gene: 7. CDR3 length equals 14 residues. CDR3 in DNA: TGTGCCAGCAGTCCAGCGGGAGGGGAGGGCGAGCAGTACTTC. As protein: CASSPAGGEGEQYF.

This clonotype was seen a handful of times. The chain employs TRBV27 and TRBJ2-2; no clear D gene. In germline, CDR1 is MNHEY, CDR2 SMNVEV (reference sequence). V gave up 5 bases and J gave up 3 bases, with 10 bases separating them. CDR3 length: 14 residues. DNA of the CDR3: TGTGCCAGCAGTCCGCTAAAAGACACCGGGGAGCTGTTTTTT. Translation: CASSPLKDTGELFF.

The chain uses TRBV20-1 and TRBJ1-6; D is unclear. With 0 bases removed from V and 0 bases from J, the gap between germline ends came to 6 bases. CDR3 length equals 15 residues. Germline loops: CDR1 DFQATT, CDR2 SNEGSKA (reference sequence). CDR3 loop: CSARDLSSYNSPLHF. DNA of the CDR3: TGCAGTGCTAGAGACCTGAGCTCCTATAATTCACCCCTCCACTTT.

This chain joins TRBV6-2 or TRBV6-3 and TRBJ1-2; 10 bases fit TRBD1. The junction had 3 bases not matched to a gene; V was cut back by 8 bases and J by 6 bases. The CDR3 has 12 amino acids. Germline lookup yields CDR1 MNHEY and CDR2 SVGEGT. CDR3 amino acids: CASQDRGNGYTF. The CDR3 nucleotides read TGTGCCAGCCAGGACAGGGGGAATGGCTACACCTTC.

This chain links TRBV30 with TRBJ1-1, with no clear D. Germline loops: CDR1 GTSNPN, CDR2 SVGIG (reference sequence). The CDR3 sequence is 12 residues long. Trimming left V 0 bases short and J 5 bases short, with 7 bases between. CDR3 region: CAWSVGETEAFF. In nucleotides, the CDR3 is TGTGCCTGGAGTGTAGGTGAGACTGAAGCTTTCTTT.

This clonotype appeared a single time. This chain links TRBV7-9 with TRBJ2-5, with D perhaps TRBD1 (6 bases). Deletions cut 8 bases from V and 4 bases from J, with 14 bases between. Germline CDR1 and CDR2: SEHNR and FQNEAQ (reference sequence). This CDR3 has 13 residues. CDR3 sequence reads: CASGQRAGETQYF. The CDR3 coding sequence is TGTGCCAGCGGACAGAGGGCGGGAGAGACCCAGTACTTC.

The chain carries TRBV12-3 or TRBV12-4 and TRBJ2-3; D is perhaps TRBD1 (5 bases). This CDR3 spans 14 amino acids. V lost 7 bases, J lost 7 bases, and 18 bases lay in between. The CDR3 here is CASTHGQGGHTQYF. The CDR3 nucleotides read TGTGCCAGCACCCACGGTCAGGGCGGACATACGCAGTATTTT.

The J gene is TRBJ1-1, the V gene TRBV29-1, with D perhaps matching TRBD1 (5 bases). The germline gives CDR1 SQVTM, CDR2 ANQGSEA. Trimming cost V 4 bases and J 5 bases, with 17 bases left between them. CDR3 length equals 14 residues. The CDR3, as DNA: TGCAGCGTTGCTCCCCGGGGGGAGTGGACTGAAGCTTTCTTT. This encodes CSVAPRGEWTEAFF.

This clonotype was observed at least ten times. One end of the junction is discordant with germline, which a read error may explain. The rearrangement joins TRBV5-1 to TRBJ2-1; 8 bases agree with TRBD2. Germline V gene sequence: CDR1 SGHRS, CDR2 YFSETQ. The CDR3 covers 12 residues. The CDR3 DNA is TGTGCCAGCAGCTTAGCGGGATATGAGCAGTTCTTC. This gives the protein CASSLAGYEQFF.

The chain joins TRBV9 to TRBJ1-2, with TRBD1 identical over 10 bases. Germline V gene lookup returns CDR1 SGDLS and CDR2 YYNGEE. This CDR3 has 16 amino acids. With V trimmed by 4 bases and J by 4 bases, 10 bases remained unmatched. The CDR3 region is CASSPLLDRGVYGYTF. Written as DNA, the CDR3 is TGTGCCAGCAGCCCACTCCTGGACAGGGGGGTCTATGGCTACACCTTC.

J is TRBJ1-5 and V is TRBV29-1; 9 bases map to TRBD1. The CDR3 is made up of 15 amino acids. V was pared by 6 bases and J by 5 bases, with 11 bases of the junction left unmatched. Per germline, CDR1 SQVTM and CDR2 ANQGSEA. CDR3 loop: CSVAAGTGWDQPQHF. The CDR3 nucleotides read TGCAGCGTAGCCGCTGGGACAGGGTGGGATCAGCCCCAGCATTTT.

V is TRBV4-1 and J is TRBJ2-3, with 14 bases fitting TRBD2. Trimming took 4 bases from V and 5 from J; bases not matched to a gene: 2. CDR1 is MGHRA, CDR2 YSYEKL, per germline. The CDR3 spans 15 residues. The CDR3 loop reads CASSRLAGGKDTQYF. CDR3 coding DNA: TGCGCCAGCAGCCGACTAGCGGGGGGGAAAGATACGCAGTATTTT.

The genes are TRBV5-1 and TRBJ2-2; 11 positions agree with TRBD2. V gave up 4 bases and J gave up 6 bases; unmatched junction bases: 5. The CDR3 runs to 15 residues. The germline gives CDR1 SGHRS, CDR2 YFSETQ. CDR3 protein: CASSPASGGSGELFF. Written as DNA, the CDR3 is TGCGCCAGCAGCCCTGCTAGCGGGGGGTCCGGGGAGCTGTTTTTT.

V gene TRBV6-2 or TRBV6-3 combines with J gene TRBJ2-2; 8 nucleotides match TRBD2. Germline-derived CDR1 and CDR2 are MNHEY and SVGEGT. The CDR3 totals 15 residues. Unmatched junction bases numbered 6, after V lost 5 bases and J lost 4 bases. The CDR3 DNA reads TGTGCCAGCAGTCGCAGCGGGGGAGGCACCGGGGAGCTGTTTTTT. Its protein product is CASSRSGGGTGELFF.

This chain joins TRBV19 and TRBJ2-7, with TRBD2 matching over 10 bases. V was pared by 6 bases and J by 4 bases, with 9 bases of the junction left unmatched. The CDR3 runs 15 residues. Germline values: CDR1 LNHDA, CDR2 SQIVND (reference sequence). CDR3 sequence reads: CASSPRGTSAYEQYF. The CDR3 DNA reads TGTGCCAGTAGCCCGCGGGGGACTAGCGCTTACGAGCAGTACTTC.

The rearrangement joins TRBV19 to TRBJ2-7; either TRBD1 or TRBD2 may supply D (5 bases each). Trimming took off 5 bases at V and 4 bases at J, with 18 bases between the two ends. CDR1 is LNHDA, CDR2 SQIVND, per germline (reference sequence). CDR3 length: 15 residues. The CDR3 sequence is CASSSAGTAQYEQYF. CDR3 coding DNA: TGTGCCAGTAGTTCAGCCGGGACGGCGCAGTACGAGCAGTACTTC.

This chain joins TRBV29-1 and TRBJ2-5; TRBD2 might be the D (6 bases). There are 14 residues in the CDR3. Trimming took 6 bases from V and 3 from J, leaving 17 bases between them. Germline-derived CDR1 and CDR2 are SQVTM and ANQGSEA. The CDR3 loop is CSVPSAGGEETQYF. As DNA, the CDR3 is TGCAGCGTCCCTTCTGCCGGCGGGGAAGAGACCCAGTACTTC.

This clonotype was observed a handful of times. The genes are TRBV12-3 or TRBV12-4 and TRBJ1-4; perhaps TRBD1 as D (5 bases). Trimming cost V 6 bases and J 10 bases, with 21 bases left between them. The CDR3 runs 15 residues. The CDR3 nucleotides are TGTGCCAGCAGCGTTCCTCAGGGCGGAATTGGAAAACTGTTTTTT. Translation gives CASSVPQGGIGKLFF.

This clonotype has more than one count but fewer than ten. Written as DNA, the CDR3 is TGTGCCAGTAGTATAGAAAAGCGGTCATACGAGCAGTACTTC. Amino acid sequence: CASSIEKRSYEQYF. The chain joins TRBV19 to TRBJ2-7; TRBD2 is a possible D gene (5 bases). Trimming removed 0 bases from V and 4 bases from J, with 10 bases in between. CDR1 and CDR2 from the germline V gene are LNHDA and SQIVND (reference sequence). CDR3 size: 14 residues.

This chain connects TRBV3-1 to TRBJ2-1; TRBD1 might be the D (6 bases). Trimming took 4 bases from V and 1 from J, leaving 17 bases between them. Germline V gene data show CDR1 as LGHDT and CDR2 as YNNKEL (reference sequence). The CDR3 extends over 17 amino acids. The CDR3 sequence: CASSPSRTVESYNEQFF. The CDR3, as DNA: TGTGCCAGCAGCCCCTCCCGGACAGTAGAGTCCTACAATGAGCAGTTCTTC.

This clonotype has only a few counts. This sequence joins TRBV12-3 or TRBV12-4 and TRBJ1-1; D remains ambiguous. V was cut by 4 bases and J by 0 bases, with 6 bases left in between. The CDR3 extends over 13 amino acids. CDR3 sequence: CASSSIMNTEAFF. The CDR3 bases are TGTGCCAGCAGTTCGATCATGAACACTGAAGCTTTCTTT.

V usage is TRBV11-1 and J usage is TRBJ2-7, with 12 bases aligning to TRBD2. The CDR3 runs to 15 residues. J was trimmed by 5 bases and V by 5 bases; bases with no gene match: 7. Looked up from germline, CDR1 is SGHAT and CDR2 is FQDESV (reference sequence). The CDR3, as DNA: TGTGCCAGCAGCACTAGGACTAGCGGGACGGACGAGCAGTACTTC. It specifies CASSTRTSGTDEQYF. Full variable domain (remainder filled in from reference TRBV11-1 and TRBJ2-7): EAEVAQSPRYKITEKSQAVAFWCDPISGHATLYWYRQILGQGPELLVQFQDESVVDDSQLPKDRFSAERLKGVDSTLKIQPAELGDSAMYLCASSTRTSGTDEQYFGPGTRLTVT.

This chain links TRBV7-2 with TRBJ2-2; no reliable D call. The CDR3 consists of 14 residues. Germline CDR1 SGHTA, CDR2 FQGNSA. V was pared by 1 base and J by 6 bases, with 9 bases between. The CDR3 protein is CASSLGPWAGELFF. In nucleotides, the CDR3 is TGTGCCAGCAGCTTAGGACCTTGGGCCGGGGAGCTGTTTTTT.

This clonotype was detected a few times. The V and J genes are TRBV4-1 and TRBJ2-1; 10 bases are shared with TRBD2. The ends lost 3 bases at V and 5 bases at J; junction bases unmatched: 13. CDR1 is MGHRA and CDR2 is YSYEKL in the germline V gene. This CDR3 is 18 amino acids long. Here the CDR3 reads CASSHRFTELAGNNEQFF. The CDR3 region has the DNA TGCGCCAGCAGCCATCGTTTCACAGAACTAGCGGGGAACAATGAGCAGTTCTTC.

The gene calls are TRBV6-2 or TRBV6-3 and TRBJ1-5, with 9 bases lining up with TRBD1. Per germline, CDR1 MNHEY and CDR2 SVGEGT. The CDR3 runs 16 residues. J lost 4 bases, V lost 5 bases, and 9 bases had no gene match. The CDR3 protein is CASSRPGQGKNQPQHF. In DNA form, the CDR3 reads TGTGCCAGCAGTCGTCCGGGACAGGGTAAGAATCAGCCCCAGCATTTT.